The clone carrying this T cell receptor (beta chain) was counted ten times or more. As yet, its antigen is unknown. The sample is drawn from a study of CD8 T cells in ankylosing spondylitis. MiXCR, applied by TCRdb to the 5' RACE reads, yields one record per CDR3 protein. The table records some 180,000 distinct CDR3 sequences, roughly 18% of them present only once. General study findings and limits: Within matched ankylosing spondylitis synovial fluid, disease-linked clones were reportedly significantly enriched. Characteristic, it appeared, of ankylosing spondylitis blood was a TCR beta motif of about eight highly homologous variants. Both synovial fluid and blood in reactive arthritis had previously been reported to carry some motif variants. Researchers report that disease-linked clones proved CD8+ and relatively rare in peripheral blood.

The specimen sequenced was blood, either unsorted or a sorted T cell fraction (not recorded which). The TCR was taken from a male donor under 30 with ankylosing spondylitis or in good health (not recorded which).

The CDR3 region is CASTLSGGNNEQFF. CDR3 sequence (DNA): TGTGCCAGCACTCTCTCGGGGGGGAACAATGAGCAGTTCTTC. The chain employs TRBV27 and TRBJ2-1; 8 bases match TRBD2. Per the germline V gene, CDR1 is MNHEY and CDR2 is SMNVEV (reference sequence). J lost 5 bases, V lost 7 bases, and 7 bases had no gene match. CDR3 size: 14 residues.